The source of this T cell receptor beta chain is a study of graft-versus-host responses after intestinal transplantation. Profiled with immunoSEQ multiplex PCR; TCRdb holds only in-frame clones, not every one. The data contain more than 95,000 clones, roughly 84% of them seen just once; the ten biggest clones take up 0.7% to 0.9%. The CDR3 is 15 residues long. V gave up 3 bases and J gave up 0 bases, with 8 bases separating them. Germline V gene data show CDR1 as SGHNT and CDR2 as YENEEA. With respect to this clone: Its matching antigen is unknown.

The sample was unstimulated CD4+ T cells sorted from spleen or lymph node cells, taken before intestinal transplant. The TCR sequence derives from a human donor who received an intestinal transplant. V usage is TRBV11-3 and J usage is TRBJ2-2, with D tentatively TRBD1 (5 bases). CDR3 bases: TGTGCCAGCAGCTTGGGGCAGGCGAACACCGGGGAGCTGTTTTTT. This codes for CASSLGQANTGELFF.